The 7 T cell receptor beta chains below were found in one sample sequenced in a study of regulatory T cells in long-lasting Graves disease. Investigators prepared the TCR beta libraries by applying iRepertoire HTBI primers and Arm-PCR of CDR3 regions. TCRdb ran MiXCR on the multiplex PCR reads and lists one entry per CDR3 protein. The table has 440,000 or so distinct CDR3 sequences, about 15% seen once. The time point denotes: newly diagnosed GD, antithyroid drugs for less than 3 months. Construction of the TCR library relied on RNA isolated from PBMCs. This sample also belongs to another study, concerning T cells in Graves' hyperthyroidism and ophthalmopathy.

This specimen was peripheral blood mononuclear cells (PBMCs), taken at new diagnosis, from a patient treated with antithyroid drugs. The receptors were gathered from a woman aged 30 to 39 with Graves disease.

Ten or more counts support this clonotype. The chain joins TRBV12-3 or TRBV12-4 to TRBJ2-5, with D unclear. The CDR3 totals 12 residues. Trimming took 1 base from V and 7 from J, leaving 7 bases between them. CDR3 nucleotide sequence: TGTGCCAGCAGTTTAGGGGATGGGACCCAGTACTTC. This sequence encodes CASSLGDGTQYF.

This clonotype was found many times. The chain joins TRBV11-2 to TRBJ2-3; tentative D call: TRBD1 (6 bases). This CDR3 comprises 13 residues. Trimming removed 7 bases at V and 2 bases at J, with 10 bases between. Germline loops: CDR1 SGHAT, CDR2 FQNNGV. Written as DNA, the CDR3 is TGTGCCAGCACCTCAGGGGACACAGATACGCAGTATTTT. Amino acids: CASTSGDTDTQYF.

This clonotype has only a few counts. The CDR3: CASSKGLALETQYF. CDR3 bases: TGTGCCAGCAGCAAGGGACTAGCCCTAGAGACCCAGTACTTC. The genes are TRBV14 and TRBJ2-5, with 9 bases lining up with TRBD2. CDR3 size: 14 residues. Trimming cost V 5 bases and J 4 bases; bases outside gene matches: 5. Per the germline V gene, CDR1 is SGHDN and CDR2 is FVKESK.

The chain couples TRBV19 to TRBJ1-5; D remains ambiguous. The CDR3 totals 15 residues. The V end was cut by 6 bases, the J end by 0 bases, with 12 bases between. CDR1 and CDR2 from the germline V gene are LNHDA and SQIVND (reference sequence). The CDR3 spells CASRRGPSSNQPQHF. CDR3 DNA sequence: TGTGCCAGTAGACGTGGCCCCTCTAGCAATCAGCCCCAGCATTTT.

A remark on this clonotype: This likely traces to a read error, being one base from a far larger clone. The rearrangement links TRBV30 to TRBJ2-1; 9 bases align to TRBD2. J lost 13 bases, V lost 3 bases, and 16 bases had no gene match. Germline-derived CDR1 and CDR2 are GTSNPN and SVGIG (reference sequence). The CDR3 totals 15 residues. For the CDR3, the DNA is TGTGCCTGGAGACCCACCGGACTAGCGTCAGAGACCCAGTTCTTC. It translates to CAWRPTGLASETQFF. The variable domain in full, with the rest retrieved from reference TRBV30 and TRBJ2-1, is SQTIHQWPATLVQPVGSPLSLECTVEGTSNPNLYWYRQAAGRGLQLLFYSVGIGQISSEVPQNLSASRPQDRQFILSSKKLLLSDSGFYLCAWRPTGLASETQFFGPGTRLTVL.

This clonotype was counted at least ten times. The chain joins TRBV3-1 to TRBJ2-2, with TRBD2 identical over 7 bases. The CDR3 has 16 residues. Per germline, CDR1 LGHDT and CDR2 YNNKEL (reference sequence). Trimming removed 0 bases from V and 2 bases from J; junction bases left unmatched: 3. As DNA, the CDR3 is TGTGCCAGCAGCCAAGATGCTAGCGGTAACACCGGGGAGCTGTTTTTT. This gives the protein CASSQDASGNTGELFF.

This clonotype was observed a handful of times. The chain joins TRBV14 to TRBJ1-5; D is unresolved. Trimming stripped 0 bases from V and 0 bases from J, with 21 bases between. This CDR3 comprises 20 residues. Germline CDR1 reads SGHDN; CDR2 reads FVKESK. The CDR3 loop reads CASSQEVGRAGRGSNQPQHF. The CDR3 DNA reads as TGTGCCAGCAGCCAAGAGGTAGGCAGAGCGGGTCGGGGTAGCAATCAGCCCCAGCATTTT.